Each of the 24 T cell receptor beta chains below was sequenced from the same sample in a study of blood T cell repertoires in COVID-19. Sequenced by immunoSEQ multiplex PCR; TCRdb stores in-frame clones only, minus some. Among about 370,000 clones, almost 90% were seen once, and the ten largest hold about 6.8%. The sequencing sample was made of peripheral blood. These receptors all come from a man between 18 and 29 years old with active or convalescent COVID-19.

This chain joins TRBV19 and TRBJ2-4; TRBD2 aligns across 7 bases. V was clipped by 5 bases and J by 2 bases; unmatched bases: 9. The CDR3 sequence is 16 residues long. Germline CDR1 LNHDA, CDR2 SQIVND (reference sequence). CDR3 residues: CASSLAPGGTKNIQYF. CDR3 sequence (DNA): TGTGCCAGTAGTCTAGCCCCGGGGGGTACCAAAAACATTCAGTACTTC.

CDR3 coding DNA: TGTGCCAGCGGGGGGACAGGGGGGCAGCCCCAGCATTTT. It encodes CASGGTGGQPQHF. The rearrangement uses TRBV6-5 and TRBJ1-5, with 11 bases that match TRBD1. The length of the CDR3 is 13 residues. The junction had 4 bases not matched to a gene; V was cut back by 8 bases and J by 7 bases. In germline, CDR1 is MNHEY, CDR2 SVGAGI.

The chain uses TRBV11-2 and TRBJ2-2, with unresolved D. Germline V gene sequence: CDR1 SGHAT, CDR2 FQNNGV. There are 13 residues in the CDR3. V gave up 5 bases and J gave up 7 bases, with 11 bases separating them. Here the CDR3 DNA reads TGTGCCAGCAGCCCCCGGTCAAGCGGGGAGCTGTTTTTT. It codes for CASSPRSSGELFF.

The CDR3 nucleotides read TGTGCCAGCAGCTTAGCACTAGCGGGAGTGAATGAGCAGTTCTTC. Translating it yields CASSLALAGVNEQFF. The chain recombines TRBV7-3 with TRBJ2-1, with 11 bases fitting TRBD2. The CDR3 is made up of 15 amino acids. Germline V gene sequence: CDR1 SGHTA, CDR2 FQGTGA. The V and J ends lost 2 bases and 7 bases, in that order; junction bases with no gene match: 4. Full variable domain (outside the CDR3, taken from reference TRBV7-3 and TRBJ2-1): GAGVSQTPSNKVTEKGKYVELRCDPISGHTALYWYRQSLGQGPEFLIYFQGTGAADDSGLPNDRFFAVRPEGSVSTLKIQRTERGDSAVYLCASSLALAGVNEQFFGPGTRLTVL.

The chain recombines TRBV7-9 with TRBJ2-7; TRBD2 matches 10 bases. Germline values: CDR1 SEHNR, CDR2 FQNEAQ (reference sequence). With 5 bases clipped from V and 6 bases from J, the junction kept 7 bases outside the gene matches. CDR3 size: 14 residues. The CDR3 protein is CASSRSGGVFEQYF. DNA of the CDR3: TGTGCCAGCAGCCGCAGCGGGGGGGTATTCGAGCAGTACTTC.

The table lists this clone with a count of one. This chain joins TRBV7-2 and TRBJ1-3, with 8 bases identical to TRBD1. CDR1 and CDR2 from the germline V gene are SGHTA and FQGNSA. The CDR3 loop spans 16 amino acids. V shed 6 bases and J 9 bases; nucleotides not matched to a gene: 16. The CDR3 protein is CASSSPRAGGAGTIYF. As DNA, the CDR3 is TGTGCCAGCAGTTCCCCGAGGGCAGGGGGCGCAGGCACCATATATTTT.

This clone was counted a single time. J is TRBJ2-3 and V is TRBV7-8; 8 positions agree with TRBD1. With V trimmed by 5 bases and J by 4 bases, 8 bases remained unmatched. CDR1 SGHVS and CDR2 FQNEAQ come from the germline V gene. The CDR3 has 15 amino acids. CDR3: CASSHGQGRPDTQYF. DNA of the CDR3: TGTGCCAGCAGCCACGGACAGGGACGGCCAGATACGCAGTATTTT.

This rearrangement joins TRBV29-1 to TRBJ1-1, with D possibly matching TRBD1 (5 bases). The germline V gene encodes CDR1 SQVTM and CDR2 ANQGSEA. This CDR3 contains 13 residues. Trimming stripped 6 bases from V and 7 bases from J, with 18 bases between. The CDR3 DNA sequence: TGCAGCGTCTCAATGACAGCCGCTCTTGAAGCTTTCTTT. Its translation: CSVSMTAALEAFF.

This clone was detected once. The J gene is TRBJ2-3, the V gene TRBV24-1, with D perhaps matching TRBD2 (6 bases). Trimming took 0 bases from V and 0 from J, leaving 9 bases between them. Germline V gene data show CDR1 as KGHDR and CDR2 as SFDVKD. The CDR3 spans 16 residues. CDR3 nucleotide sequence: TGTGCCACCAGTGATTTGGGGGACTCGAGCACAGATACGCAGTATTTT. Protein: CATSDLGDSSTDTQYF.

This clone was observed a few times. The chain couples TRBV7-3 to TRBJ2-2; 8 nucleotides line up with TRBD2. V was clipped by 8 bases and J by 4 bases; unmatched bases: 15. CDR3 length: 17 residues. The germline gives CDR1 SGHTA, CDR2 FQGTGA. The CDR3 loop reads CASEILGGRLGTGELFF. CDR3 bases: TGTGCCAGCGAGATACTGGGCGGGAGGTTGGGCACCGGGGAGCTGTTTTTT.

The J gene is TRBJ2-4, the V gene TRBV7-9; TRBD2 agrees at 12 bases. The CDR3 contains 18 residues. With 2 bases clipped from V and 6 bases from J, the junction kept 11 bases outside the gene matches. CDR1 is SEHNR and CDR2 is FQNEAQ in the germline V gene (reference sequence). The CDR3 loop reads CASSLKASGRGQGNIQYF. The CDR3 coding sequence is TGTGCCAGCAGCTTAAAAGCTAGCGGGAGGGGCCAGGGAAACATTCAGTACTTC.

The rearrangement joins TRBV6-6 to TRBJ2-2; D perhaps matches TRBD1 (6 bases). The CDR3 contains 15 residues. CDR1 is MNHNY and CDR2 is SVGAGI in the germline V gene (reference sequence). V was cut by 4 bases and J by 5 bases, with 14 bases left in between. The CDR3: CASSWQGPLTGELFF. Here the CDR3 DNA reads TGTGCCAGCAGTTGGCAGGGGCCCCTTACCGGGGAGCTGTTTTTT.

The chain couples TRBV7-2 to TRBJ2-4; the D is unclear. This CDR3 spans 16 amino acids. Looked up from germline, CDR1 is SGHTA and CDR2 is FQGNSA. The V gene lost 3 bases and the J gene lost 6 bases, with 18 bases spanning the gap. The CDR3: CASSLAATMVGNIQYF. CDR3 DNA: TGTGCCAGCAGCTTGGCCGCCACTATGGTCGGAAACATTCAGTACTTC.

The genes are TRBV3-1 (or the pseudogene TRBV3-2) and TRBJ1-5, with 9 bases fitting TRBD1. The CDR3 loop spans 20 amino acids. Germline V gives CDR1 LGHDT, CDR2 YNNKEL (reference sequence). Trimming took 1 base from V and 0 from J; bases not matched to a gene: 13. CDR3 in amino acids: CASSQVPGQGIENSNQPQHF. The DNA for the CDR3 is TGTGCCAGCAGCCAAGTCCCCGGACAGGGGATAGAAAATAGCAATCAGCCCCAGCATTTT.

V is TRBV6-2 or TRBV6-3 and J is TRBJ2-7; no reliable D call. This CDR3 is 13 amino acids long. V shed 2 bases and J shed 7 bases, with 12 bases lying between them. In germline, CDR1 is MNHEY, CDR2 SVGEGT. The CDR3, as DNA: TGTGCCAGCAGTTACGGAGACTCTCGTGAGCAGTACTTC. It encodes CASSYGDSREQYF.

The chain has TRBV7-3 and TRBJ2-1; TRBD2 agrees at 11 bases. This CDR3 contains 15 residues. J lost 7 bases, V lost 6 bases, and 8 bases had no gene match. Germline V gene sequence: CDR1 SGHTA, CDR2 FQGTGA. This CDR3 is CASSLFSGRENEQFF. The CDR3 region has the DNA TGTGCCAGCAGTCTTTTTAGCGGGAGGGAGAATGAGCAGTTCTTC. The full variable domain, completed using reference TRBV7-3 and TRBJ2-1, is GAGVSQTPSNKVTEKGKYVELRCDPISGHTALYWYRQSLGQGPEFLIYFQGTGAADDSGLPNDRFFAVRPEGSVSTLKIQRTERGDSAVYLCASSLFSGRENEQFFGPGTRLTVL.

Points on this clone: Different DNA sequences within this sample yield the same CDR3. V is TRBV9 and J is TRBJ2-1, with D perhaps TRBD1 (5 bases). The CDR3 covers 15 residues. Trimming shortened V by 0 bases and J by 1 base, and 8 bases separated the two germline ends. Germline V CDR1 and CDR2: SGDLS, YYNGEE. CDR3 amino acids: CASSVVGDSYNEQFF. CDR3 DNA: TGTGCCAGCAGCGTAGTAGGGGATTCCTACAATGAGCAGTTCTTC. Looking up the rest from reference TRBV9 and TRBJ2-1 gives the full variable domain: DSGVTQTPKHLITATGQRVTLRCSPRSGDLSVYWYQQSLDQGLQFLIQYYNGEERAKGNILERFSAQQFPDLHSELNLSSLELGDSALYFCASSVVGDSYNEQFFGPGTRLTVL.

The chain joins TRBV19 to TRBJ1-2, with a tentative D call TRBD1 (5 bases). The V and J ends lost 7 bases and 1 base respectively, with 13 bases between them. CDR1 LNHDA and CDR2 SQIVND come from the germline V gene (reference sequence). CDR3 length equals 14 residues. CDR3 in amino acids: CASNPTVSNYGYTF. The CDR3 region has the DNA TGTGCCAGTAACCCGACAGTTAGTAACTATGGCTACACCTTC.

The chain employs TRBV7-9 and TRBJ1-1; maybe TRBD1 (6 bases). V was pared by 3 bases and J by 3 bases, with 11 bases between. This CDR3 contains 14 residues. Looked up from germline, CDR1 is SEHNR and CDR2 is FQNEAQ (reference sequence). CDR3 protein: CASSFVKGDTEAFF. In nucleotides, the CDR3 is TGTGCCAGCAGCTTTGTAAAGGGGGACACTGAAGCTTTCTTT.

V usage is TRBV24-1 and J usage is TRBJ1-6, with D unclear. The V end lost 5 bases, the J end lost 5 bases, and 9 bases lay between the germline ends. Germline CDR1 is KGHDR and CDR2 is SFDVKD. The CDR3 spans 14 residues. CDR3: CATSATFNNSPLHF. The CDR3 coding sequence is TGTGCCACCAGTGCAACATTTAATAATTCACCCCTCCACTTT.

The chain employs TRBV28 and TRBJ2-6; 10 positions agree with TRBD2. Per germline, CDR1 MDHEN and CDR2 SYDVKM. V lost 9 bases, J lost 0 bases, and 5 bases stayed unmatched. This CDR3 spans 16 amino acids. CDR3 nucleotide sequence: TGTGCCAGTTCGACTAGCGGGTACTCTGGGGCCAACGTCCTGACTTTC. Translating gives CASSTSGYSGANVLTF.

The V gene is TRBV5-4, the J gene TRBJ1-4; perhaps TRBD1 as D (6 bases). This CDR3 has 16 amino acids. From germline, CDR1 is SGHNT and CDR2 YYREEE (reference sequence). Trimming removed 0 bases from V and 8 bases from J, with 17 bases in between. The CDR3 here is CASSLDSGGVGEKLFF. CDR3 DNA sequence: TGTGCCAGCAGCTTGGATAGCGGGGGCGTAGGGGAAAAACTGTTTTTT.

The CDR3 loop reads CASSQLDGNQPQHF. The CDR3 nucleotides read TGTGCCAGCAGCCAACTAGACGGCAATCAGCCCCAGCATTTT. V usage is TRBV4-2 and J usage is TRBJ1-5; D gene ambiguous. Germline CDR1 LGHNA, CDR2 YNFKEQ. The V end lost 2 bases, the J end lost 2 bases, and 7 bases lay between the germline ends. There are 14 residues in the CDR3.

This chain joins TRBV7-9 and TRBJ1-6; tentatively, D is TRBD1 (5 bases). Trimming removed 5 bases from V and 0 bases from J, with 14 bases in between. Germline loops: CDR1 SEHNR, CDR2 FQNEAQ (reference sequence). This CDR3 has 17 residues. This CDR3 reads CASSRPQGRSYNSPLHF. The CDR3 coding sequence is TGTGCCAGCAGCCGACCGCAGGGCCGCTCCTATAATTCACCCCTCCACTTT.